A selection of T cell receptor beta chains follows, all from one sample in a study of OX40 agonist ivuxolimab in advanced cancers. The data were produced by immunoSEQ multiplex PCR, yet TCRdb's version contains in-frame clones alone and is incomplete. The sample has about 88,000 clones, around nine tenths seen once. The sequencing here drew on CD4+ or CD8+ T cells sorted from blood, taken in a trial of the OX40 agonist ivuxolimab. Source of these receptors: an adult with an advanced solid tumor such as melanoma, head and neck, liver or kidney cancer. The CDR3 runs from the conserved cysteine through the conserved F or W. Only some rows state a clone size, as once, few, many or a class for expanded clones.

v_call clone_size cdr3_aa
TRBV5-1 - CASSLEGRAGTDTQYF
TRBV9 - CASSEGLAGSTDTQYF
TRBV19 few CASSMVAGGSGANVLTF
TRBV19 - CASSTDGTSGRGTQYF
TRBV30 - CAWSRASTDTQYF
TRBV18 - CASSPTDTAYEQYF
TRBV5-1 - CASSSLQGNEQYF
TRBV6-6 - CASSYAPNTEAFF
TRBV10-2 - CASSGTGVPSGIYNEQFF
TRBV7-9 many CASSLARTAVEPDQPQHF
TRBV7-8 - CASSHHYKQETQYF